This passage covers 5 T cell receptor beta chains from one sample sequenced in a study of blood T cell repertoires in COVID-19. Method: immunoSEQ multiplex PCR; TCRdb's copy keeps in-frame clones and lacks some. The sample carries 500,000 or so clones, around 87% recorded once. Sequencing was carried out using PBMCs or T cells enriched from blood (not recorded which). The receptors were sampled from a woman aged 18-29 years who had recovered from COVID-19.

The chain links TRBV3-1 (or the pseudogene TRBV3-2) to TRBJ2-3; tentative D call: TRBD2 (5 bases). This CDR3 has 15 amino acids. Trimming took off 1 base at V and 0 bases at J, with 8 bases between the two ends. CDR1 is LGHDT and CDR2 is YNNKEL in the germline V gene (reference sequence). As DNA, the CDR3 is TGTGCCAGCAGCCAAGTCAGGACTAGCACAGATACGCAGTATTTT. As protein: CASSQVRTSTDTQYF.

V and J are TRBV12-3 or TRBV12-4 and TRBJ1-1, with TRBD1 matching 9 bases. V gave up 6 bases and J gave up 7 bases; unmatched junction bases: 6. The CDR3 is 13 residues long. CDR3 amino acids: CASSLTGGGEAFF. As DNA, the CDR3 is TGTGCCAGCAGCTTGACAGGGGGAGGTGAAGCTTTCTTT.

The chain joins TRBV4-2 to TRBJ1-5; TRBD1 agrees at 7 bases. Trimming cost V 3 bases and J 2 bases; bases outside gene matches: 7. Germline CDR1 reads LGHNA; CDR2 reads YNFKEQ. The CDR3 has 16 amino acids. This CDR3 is CASSHQSGQGNQPQHF. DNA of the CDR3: TGTGCCAGCAGCCATCAAAGTGGACAGGGCAATCAGCCCCAGCATTTT.

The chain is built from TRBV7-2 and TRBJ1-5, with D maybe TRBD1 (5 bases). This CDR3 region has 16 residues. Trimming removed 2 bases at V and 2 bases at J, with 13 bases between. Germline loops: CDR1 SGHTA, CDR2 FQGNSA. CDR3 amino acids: CASSLSGGDGNQPQHF. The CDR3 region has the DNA TGTGCCAGCAGCTTATCTGGGGGGGATGGCAATCAGCCCCAGCATTTT.

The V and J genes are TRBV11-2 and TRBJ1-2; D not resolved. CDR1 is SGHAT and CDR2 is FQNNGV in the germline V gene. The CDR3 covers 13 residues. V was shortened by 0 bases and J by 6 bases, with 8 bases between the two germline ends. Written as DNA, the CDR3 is TGTGCCAGCAGCTTAGATGCAACGGATGGCTACACCTTC. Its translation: CASSLDATDGYTF. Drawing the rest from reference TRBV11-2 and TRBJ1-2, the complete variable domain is EAGVAQSPRYKIIEKRQSVAFWCNPISGHATLYWYQQILGQGPKLLIQFQNNGVVDDSQLPKDRFSAERLKGVDSTLKIQPAKLEDSAVYLCASSLDATDGYTFGSGTRLTVV.